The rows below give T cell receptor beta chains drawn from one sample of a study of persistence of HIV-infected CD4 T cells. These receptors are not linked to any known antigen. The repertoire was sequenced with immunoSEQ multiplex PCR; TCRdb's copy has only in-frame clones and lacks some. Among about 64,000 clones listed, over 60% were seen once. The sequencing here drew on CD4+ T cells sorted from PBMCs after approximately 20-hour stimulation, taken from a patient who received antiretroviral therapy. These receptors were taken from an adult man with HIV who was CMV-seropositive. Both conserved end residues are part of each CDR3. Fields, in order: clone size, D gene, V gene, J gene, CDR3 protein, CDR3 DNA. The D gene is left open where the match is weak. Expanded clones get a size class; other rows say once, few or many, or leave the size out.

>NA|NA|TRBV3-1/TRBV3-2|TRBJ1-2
CASSQGGGGYTF
TGTGCCAGCAGCCAAGGAGGAGGAGGCTACACCTTC
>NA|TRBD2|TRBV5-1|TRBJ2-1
CASRLAGPYNEQFF
TGCGCCAGCCGACTAGCGGGGCCCTACAATGAGCAGTTCTTC
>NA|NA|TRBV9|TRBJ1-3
CASGVSGQSGNTIYF
TGTGCCAGCGGCGTAAGCGGACAATCTGGAAACACCATATATTTT
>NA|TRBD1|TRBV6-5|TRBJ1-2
CASKLPGQDGYTF
TGTGCCAGCAAACTCCCGGGACAGGATGGCTACACCTTC
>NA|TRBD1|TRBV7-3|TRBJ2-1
CASSRDRGFNNEQFF
TGTGCCAGCAGCCGAGACAGGGGGTTCAACAATGAGCAGTTCTTC
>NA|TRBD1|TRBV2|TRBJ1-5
CASSFSRGGDQPQHF
TGTGCCAGCAGTTTTTCCAGGGGGGGGGATCAGCCCCAGCATTTT
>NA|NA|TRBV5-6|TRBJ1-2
CASSRYNYGYTF
TGTGCCAGCAGCAGGTATAACTATGGCTACACCTTC
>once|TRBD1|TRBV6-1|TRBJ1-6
CASSGGTGGAKNSPLHF
TGTGCCAGCAGTGGGGGGACAGGGGGCGCGAAAAATTCACCCCTCCACTTT
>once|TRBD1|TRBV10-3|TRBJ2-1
CAISVGQGGNEQFF
TGTGCCATCAGCGTTGGACAGGGAGGCAATGAGCAGTTCTTC
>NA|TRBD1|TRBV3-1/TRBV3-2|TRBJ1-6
CASSQATGNNSPLHF
TGTGCCAGCAGCCAGGCGACAGGGAATAATTCACCCCTCCACTTT
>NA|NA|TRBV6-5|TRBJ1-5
CASRNLIYQPQHF
TGTGCCAGCAGAAATCTTATTTATCAGCCCCAGCATTTT
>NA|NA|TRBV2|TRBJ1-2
CASSDSDRLPNYGYTF
TGTGCCAGCAGTGATTCGGACAGACTCCCTAACTATGGCTACACCTTC
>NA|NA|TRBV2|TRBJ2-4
CASSRDVAKNIQYF
TGTGCCAGCAGTCGAGACGTAGCCAAAAACATTCAGTACTTC
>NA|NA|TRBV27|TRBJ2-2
CASSLRNLNTGELFF
TGTGCCAGCAGTTTAAGGAATCTGAACACCGGGGAGCTGTTTTTT
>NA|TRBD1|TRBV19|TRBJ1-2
CASSFGRGQGYGYTF
TGTGCCAGTAGTTTCGGCAGGGGGCAGGGCTATGGCTACACCTTC
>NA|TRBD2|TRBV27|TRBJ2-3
CASSHRTSGEPSTDTQYF
TGTGCCAGCAGTCACAGGACTAGCGGGGAGCCTAGCACAGATACGCAGTATTTT
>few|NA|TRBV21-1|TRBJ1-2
CASSARQVRYGYTF
TGTGCCAGCAGCGCCAGACAGGTCCGCTATGGCTACACCTTC
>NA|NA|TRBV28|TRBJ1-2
CASSFQSGGNYGYTF
TGTGCCAGCAGTTTCCAAAGTGGGGGTAACTATGGCTACACCTTC
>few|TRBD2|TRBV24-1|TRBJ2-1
CATSSRTRDSGNEQFF
TGTGCCACCAGTTCAAGGACTAGGGATTCGGGCAATGAGCAGTTCTTC
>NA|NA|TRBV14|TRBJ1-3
CASSFGPTGNTIYF
TGTGCCAGCAGCTTCGGCCCGACTGGAAACACCATATATTTT
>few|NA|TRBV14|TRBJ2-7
CASSQQPIGEQYF
TGTGCCAGCAGCCAACAGCCCATCGGCGAGCAGTACTTC
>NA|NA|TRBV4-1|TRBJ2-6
CASSQDQYRGVGGANVLTF
TGCGCCAGCAGCCAAGATCAGTATCGGGGAGTCGGCGGGGCCAACGTCCTGACTTTC
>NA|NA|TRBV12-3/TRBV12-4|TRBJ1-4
CASSRGEGEKLFF
TGTGCCAGCAGCCGGGGCGAAGGTGAAAAACTGTTTTTT
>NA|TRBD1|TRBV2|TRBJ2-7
CASSKQGTEYEQYF
TGTGCCAGCAGTAAACAGGGGACAGAATACGAGCAGTACTTC
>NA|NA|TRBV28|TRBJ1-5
CASSLRPVGQPQHF
TGTGCCAGCAGTTTGAGGCCAGTCGGTCAGCCCCAGCATTTT
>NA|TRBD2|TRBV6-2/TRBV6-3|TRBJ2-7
CASSGGLVPTGEQYF
TGTGCCAGCAGTGGAGGACTAGTTCCTACGGGCGAGCAGTACTTC
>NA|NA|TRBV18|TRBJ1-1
CASSPPINGRGKTEAFF
TGTGCCAGCTCACCACCGATCAACGGCAGGGGCAAGACTGAAGCTTTCTTT
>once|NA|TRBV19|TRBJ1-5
CASSSGGGGNQPQHF
TGTGCCAGTAGTAGCGGTGGTGGGGGCAATCAGCCCCAGCATTTT
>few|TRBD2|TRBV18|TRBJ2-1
CASSSDGEGQFF
TGTGCCAGCTCGTCTGACGGGGAGGGGCAGTTCTTC
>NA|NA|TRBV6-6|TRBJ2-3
CASRTEGGTDTQYF
TGTGCCAGCAGGACGGAAGGGGGTACAGATACGCAGTATTTT
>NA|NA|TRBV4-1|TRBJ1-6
CASSQDNPNSNSPLHF
TGCGCCAGCAGCCAAGATAACCCGAACAGTAATTCACCCCTCCACTTT
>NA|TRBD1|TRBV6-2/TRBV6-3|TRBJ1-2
CASSDPRGRNYGYTF
TGTGCCAGCAGTGACCCGAGGGGGCGTAACTATGGCTACACCTTC
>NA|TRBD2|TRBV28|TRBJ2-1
CASSSGGRNEQFF
TGTGCCAGCTCTAGCGGGGGCCGGAATGAGCAGTTCTTC
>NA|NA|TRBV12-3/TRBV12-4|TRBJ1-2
CASNRAGQGYTF
TGTGCCAGCAATCGGGCAGGGCAAGGCTACACCTTC
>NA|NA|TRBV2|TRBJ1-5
CASSSGIGNQPQHF
TGTGCCAGCAGTTCCGGGATCGGCAATCAGCCCCAGCATTTT
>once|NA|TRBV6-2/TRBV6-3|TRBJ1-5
CASSFTGLNQPQHF
TGTGCCAGCAGTTTTACAGGTCTCAATCAGCCCCAGCATTTT
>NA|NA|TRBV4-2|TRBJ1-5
CASSQGGAQPQHF
TGTGCCAGCAGCCAAGGAGGGGCGCAGCCCCAGCATTTT
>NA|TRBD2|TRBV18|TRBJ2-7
CASSPISGGPYEQYF
TGTGCCAGCTCACCAATTAGCGGGGGGCCCTACGAGCAGTACTTC
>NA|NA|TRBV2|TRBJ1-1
CATRGEGWTEAFF
TGTGCAACAAGAGGGGAGGGGTGGACTGAAGCTTTCTTT
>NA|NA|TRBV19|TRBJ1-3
CASSPGGVRDSSGNTIYF
TGTGCCAGTAGCCCTGGAGGGGTACGGGATTCCTCTGGAAACACCATATATTTT
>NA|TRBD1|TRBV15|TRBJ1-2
CATSRDRAPTGMGGGYTF
TGTGCCACCAGCAGAGATCGCGCCCCGACAGGGATGGGTGGAGGCTACACCTTC
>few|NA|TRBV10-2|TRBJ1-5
CASSESDLKGKPQHF
TGCGCCAGCAGTGAGAGTGACCTCAAAGGGAAGCCCCAGCATTTT
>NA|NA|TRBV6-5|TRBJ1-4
CASSYSMYQEKLFF
TGTGCCAGCAGTTACTCGATGTATCAGGAAAAACTGTTTTTT
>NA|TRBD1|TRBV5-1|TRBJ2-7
CASSLEGQTVSYEQYF
TGCGCCAGCAGCTTGGAGGGACAGACCGTCTCCTACGAGCAGTACTTC
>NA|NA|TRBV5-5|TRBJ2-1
CASSLSGGPVYEQFF
TGTGCCAGCAGCTTGTCGGGGGGCCCCGTCTATGAGCAGTTCTTC
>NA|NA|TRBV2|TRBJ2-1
CASTDYNEQFF
TGTGCCAGCACTGATTACAATGAGCAGTTCTTC
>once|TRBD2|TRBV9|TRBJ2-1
CASSLRRTSGVDEQFF
TGTGCCAGCAGCCTCCGACGGACTAGCGGGGTCGATGAGCAGTTCTTC
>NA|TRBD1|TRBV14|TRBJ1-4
CASSQDLQGANEKLFF
TGTGCCAGCAGCCAAGATCTCCAGGGGGCTAATGAAAAACTGTTTTTT
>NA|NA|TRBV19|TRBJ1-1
CASSKSRQNTEAFF
TGTGCCAGTAGTAAGAGTCGACAGAACACTGAAGCTTTCTTT
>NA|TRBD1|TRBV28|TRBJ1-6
CASSLGQGPSPLHF
TGTGCCAGCAGTCTCGGACAGGGTCCCTCACCCCTCCACTTT
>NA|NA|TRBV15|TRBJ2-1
CATSREQVDYNEQFF
TGTGCCACCAGCAGAGAACAGGTCGATTACAATGAGCAGTTCTTC
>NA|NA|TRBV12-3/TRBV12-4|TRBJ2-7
CASSLSNYEQYF
TGTGCCAGCAGTTTGTCCAATTACGAGCAGTACTTC
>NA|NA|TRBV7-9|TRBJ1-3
CASSQRGSRKSSGNTIYF
TGTGCCAGCAGCCAACGAGGTTCTCGAAAAAGCTCTGGAAACACCATATATTTT
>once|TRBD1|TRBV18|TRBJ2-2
CASSPGQGRNTGELFF
TGTGCCAGCTCACCCGGACAGGGGAGAAACACCGGGGAGCTGTTTTTT
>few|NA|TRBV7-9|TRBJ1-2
CASSPGDYGYTF
TGTGCCAGCAGCCCAGGGGACTATGGCTACACCTTC
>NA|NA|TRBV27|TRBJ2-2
CASSLSAGHTNTGELFF
TGTGCCAGCAGTTTATCGGCAGGTCATACGAACACCGGGGAGCTGTTTTTT
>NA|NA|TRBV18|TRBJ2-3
CASSVGRGPDTQYF
TGTGCCAGCTCAGTTGGTCGGGGTCCAGATACGCAGTATTTT
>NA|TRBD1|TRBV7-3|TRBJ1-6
CASSLSGQGYSPLHF
TGTGCCAGCAGCTTATCTGGACAGGGCTATTCACCCCTCCACTTT
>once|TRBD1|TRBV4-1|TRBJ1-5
CASSRGQGSNQPQHF
TGCGCCAGCTCCAGGGGGCAAGGTAGCAATCAGCCCCAGCATTTT
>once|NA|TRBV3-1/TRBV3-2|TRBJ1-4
CASSQGAVGEKLFF
TGTGCCAGCAGCCAAGGGGCGGTGGGGGAAAAACTGTTTTTT